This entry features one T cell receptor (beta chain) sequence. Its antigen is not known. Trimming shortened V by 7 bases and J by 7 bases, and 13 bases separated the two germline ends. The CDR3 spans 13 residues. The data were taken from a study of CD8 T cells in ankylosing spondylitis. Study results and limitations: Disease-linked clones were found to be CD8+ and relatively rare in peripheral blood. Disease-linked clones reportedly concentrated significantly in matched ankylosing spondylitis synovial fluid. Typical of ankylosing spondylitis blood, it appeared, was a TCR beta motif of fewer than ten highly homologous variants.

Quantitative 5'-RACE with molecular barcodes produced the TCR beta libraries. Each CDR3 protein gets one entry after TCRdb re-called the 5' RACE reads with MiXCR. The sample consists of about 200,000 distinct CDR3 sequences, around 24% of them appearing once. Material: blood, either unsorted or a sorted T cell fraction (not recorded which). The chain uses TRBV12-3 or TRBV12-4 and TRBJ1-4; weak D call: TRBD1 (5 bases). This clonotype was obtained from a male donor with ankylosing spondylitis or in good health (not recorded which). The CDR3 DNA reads TGTGCCAGCACGTTAGGGGCAGGTGAAAAACTGTTTTTT. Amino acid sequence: CASTLGAGEKLFF.